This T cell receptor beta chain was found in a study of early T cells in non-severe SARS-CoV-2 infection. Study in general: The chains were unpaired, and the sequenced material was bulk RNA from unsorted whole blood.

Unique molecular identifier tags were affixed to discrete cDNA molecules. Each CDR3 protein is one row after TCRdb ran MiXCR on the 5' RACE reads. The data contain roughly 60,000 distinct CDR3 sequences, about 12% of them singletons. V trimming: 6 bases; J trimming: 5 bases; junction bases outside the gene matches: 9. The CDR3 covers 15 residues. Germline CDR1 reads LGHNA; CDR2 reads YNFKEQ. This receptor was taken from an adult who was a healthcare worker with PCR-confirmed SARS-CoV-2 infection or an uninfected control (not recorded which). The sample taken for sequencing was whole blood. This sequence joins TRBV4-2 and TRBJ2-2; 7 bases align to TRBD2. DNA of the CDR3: TGTGCCAGCAGAGGGAGAGCGGGAATTACCGGGGAGCTGTTTTTT. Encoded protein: CASRGRAGITGELFF.